The 17 T cell receptor beta chains presented below share a single source sample, sequenced in a study of T cell repertoires in cytomegalovirus infection. Each CDR3 protein gets one entry after TCRdb re-called the reads with MiXCR. Altogether under 350,000 distinct CDR3 sequences are present, 20% to 25% being singletons, with the ten largest covering roughly 19%. Which antigens these TCRs recognize remains unknown. Sequenced material: cultured PBMCs, taken from culture after CMV antigen stimulation. The receptors stem from a human donor in good health (CMV status not recorded). Some clones in this sample may be carry-over from other donors' samples.

The gene calls are TRBV6-4 and TRBJ2-3, with 9 positions matching TRBD2. V shed 4 bases and J 5 bases; nucleotides not matched to a gene: 4. Per the germline V gene, CDR1 is MRHNA and CDR2 is SNTAGT. There are 14 residues in the CDR3. CDR3: CASSVAGDGDTQYF. CDR3 DNA sequence: TGTGCCAGCAGTGTAGCGGGAGATGGAGATACGCAGTATTTT.

The chain has TRBV10-2 and TRBJ2-1, with 12 bases aligning to TRBD2. Germline values: CDR1 WSHSY, CDR2 SAAADI. The junction had 8 bases not matched to a gene; V was cut back by 6 bases and J by 5 bases. This CDR3 contains 16 residues. CDR3 nucleotide sequence: TGCGCCAGCAGGTCCGGACTAGCGGGATTCGACAATGAGCAGTTCTTC. It codes for CASRSGLAGFDNEQFF.

In this sample, this clonotype turned up a few times. V is TRBV12-3 or TRBV12-4 and J is TRBJ2-2; a weak D match, TRBD2 (6 bases). Trimming took off 8 bases at V and 2 bases at J, with 15 bases between the two ends. The CDR3 length is 15 residues. The CDR3, as DNA: TGTGCCAGCTTGAGAATGGGACTCAACACCGGGGAGCTGTTTTTT. As protein: CASLRMGLNTGELFF.

This clonotype was seen a handful of times. J is TRBJ2-1 and V is TRBV7-2; 9 bases are a match to TRBD2. Per the germline V gene, CDR1 is SGHTA and CDR2 is FQGNSA. J gave up 7 bases and V 1 base, and 5 bases lay outside the gene matches. The CDR3 is 15 residues long. The CDR3 DNA is TGTGCCAGCAGCTTAGAGCGGGAGGCCATGAATGAGCAGTTCTTC. Translating it yields CASSLEREAMNEQFF.

This clonotype has ten or more counts. A read error may explain this, as a much larger clone is one base away. The chain recombines TRBV7-2 with TRBJ2-1; tentative D call: TRBD2 (5 bases). The CDR3 runs to 13 residues. The ends were cut back, 5 bases at V and 1 base at J, with 6 bases in the middle. Germline CDR1 is SGHTA and CDR2 is FQGNSA. The CDR3 sequence: CASSPGSYNEQFF. For the CDR3, the DNA is TGTGCCAGCAGCCCGGGGTCCTACAATGAGCAGTTCTTC.

This clonotype has just a few counts. The chain employs TRBV15 and TRBJ2-7; D not resolved. Germline V gives CDR1 LNHNV, CDR2 YYDKDF (reference sequence). V lost 4 bases and J 5 bases, leaving 12 bases between the germline ends. The CDR3 has 13 amino acids. Written as DNA, the CDR3 is TGTGCCACCAGCACGGACCGCGCCAACGAGCAGTACTTC. It yields the protein CATSTDRANEQYF.

There are a few counts of this clonotype. J is TRBJ1-2 and V is TRBV25-1; 10 bases fit TRBD1. V was pared by 2 bases and J by 8 bases, with 8 bases of the junction left unmatched. This CDR3 spans 15 amino acids. CDR1 is MGHDK and CDR2 is SYGVNS in the germline V gene. The CDR3: CASSEVGQGVWGYTF. The CDR3 DNA reads as TGTGCCAGCAGTGAAGTTGGACAGGGGGTTTGGGGCTACACCTTC.

V usage is TRBV7-2 and J usage is TRBJ2-2; D not resolved. Germline V gives CDR1 SGHTA, CDR2 FQGNSA. V was trimmed by 5 bases and J by 5 bases, leaving 15 bases between them. CDR3 length: 15 residues. CDR3 region: CASSPTNPRTGELFF. CDR3 nucleotide sequence: TGTGCCAGCAGCCCTACTAACCCGAGGACCGGGGAGCTGTTTTTT.

The chain employs TRBV19 and TRBJ2-1; 9 bases are a match to TRBD2. Germline-derived CDR1 and CDR2 are LNHDA and SQIVND (reference sequence). The J segment lost 8 bases and the V segment lost 3 bases, leaving 5 bases of the junction unmatched. The CDR3 is made up of 14 amino acids. This chain's CDR3 is CASSISGSFDEQFF. The DNA of the CDR3 is TGTGCCAGTAGTATTAGCGGGAGTTTCGATGAGCAGTTCTTC. The full variable domain, rest sourced from reference TRBV19 and TRBJ2-1, is DGGITQSPKYLFRKEGQNVTLSCEQNLNHDAMYWYRQDPGQGLRLIYYSQIVNDFQKGDIAEGYSVSREKKESFPLTVTSAQKNPTAFYLCASSISGSFDEQFFGPGTRLTVL.

There are a few counts of this clonotype. The chain has TRBV19 and TRBJ1-3; unclear D gene. The V gene lost 5 bases and the J gene lost 4 bases, with 12 bases spanning the gap. There are 14 residues in the CDR3. The V gene's germline CDR1 is LNHDA and CDR2 SQIVND (reference sequence). The CDR3 spells CASSPGGIGNTIYF. The CDR3 DNA follows: TGTGCCAGTAGTCCCGGAGGGATCGGAAACACCATATATTTT.

This chain connects TRBV7-9 to TRBJ1-5, with TRBD1 matching 10 bases. This CDR3 is built from 13 residues. Germline lookup yields CDR1 SEHNR and CDR2 FQNEAQ (reference sequence). J was trimmed by 6 bases and V by 5 bases; bases with no gene match: 1. CDR3: CASSRTGGQPQHF. The CDR3 DNA is TGTGCCAGCAGCCGGACAGGGGGTCAGCCCCAGCATTTT. The variable domain in full, completed from reference TRBV7-9 and TRBJ1-5, reads DTGVSQNPRHKITKRGQNVTFRCDPISEHNRLYWYRQTLGQGPEFLTYFQNEAQLEKSRLLSDRFSAERPKGSFSTLEIQRTEQGDSAMYLCASSRTGGQPQHFGDGTRLSIL.

This clonotype was detected a few times. The chain uses TRBV20-1 and TRBJ2-3; D is uncertain. V lost 5 bases, J lost 6 bases, and 6 bases lay in between. Germline-derived CDR1 and CDR2 are DFQATT and SNEGSKA (reference sequence). The CDR3 runs to 10 residues. CDR3 in amino acids: CSASDDTQYF. The CDR3 DNA follows: TGCAGTGCTTCCGATGATACGCAGTATTTT.

In DNA, the CDR3 is TGTGCCAGTAAGCGAAGGGACTTGAACACTGAAGCTTTCTTT. Amino acid sequence: CASKRRDLNTEAFF. The chain combines TRBV19 with TRBJ1-1; D perhaps matches TRBD1 (5 bases). V was shortened by 7 bases and J by 0 bases, with 12 bases between the two germline ends. This CDR3 spans 14 amino acids. Germline V gene lookup returns CDR1 LNHDA and CDR2 SQIVND (reference sequence).

The chain is built from TRBV19 and TRBJ1-2, with 9 nucleotides matching TRBD1. This CDR3 is 15 amino acids long. After removal of 6 bases from V and 4 bases from J, the junction contained 9 bases not matched to a gene. CDR1 is LNHDA and CDR2 is SQIVND in the germline V gene (reference sequence). CDR3 loop: CASRGTGQGIYGYTF. The CDR3 coding sequence is TGTGCCAGTAGGGGAACGGGACAGGGCATCTATGGCTACACCTTC.

The V call is TRBV30, the J call TRBJ2-1; D is possibly TRBD2 (6 bases). Looked up from germline, CDR1 is GTSNPN and CDR2 is SVGIG (reference sequence). The V end was cut by 1 base, the J end by 8 bases, with 9 bases between. The CDR3 has 12 residues. In DNA form, the CDR3 reads TGTGCCTGGAGTGGCGGGGTCCATGAGCAGTTCTTC. Translated, it gives CAWSGGVHEQFF.

There are many counts of this clonotype. The chain carries TRBV7-2 and TRBJ2-5; 7 bases are a match to TRBD2. The germline V gene encodes CDR1 SGHTA and CDR2 FQGNSA. This CDR3 comprises 14 residues. The V segment lost 5 bases and the J segment 2 bases; nucleotides outside the gene matches: 5. CDR3 coding DNA: TGTGCCAGCAGCCGGGGACTACTTCAAGAGACCCAGTACTTC. Its translation: CASSRGLLQETQYF.

The chain is built from TRBV6-2 or TRBV6-3 and TRBJ1-3; no clear D. V was clipped by 8 bases and J by 4 bases, with 15 bases between them. CDR3 size: 14 residues. Germline V gives CDR1 MNHEY, CDR2 SVGEGT. CDR3 residues: CASLSAMGGNTIYF. As DNA, the CDR3 is TGTGCCAGCTTGTCAGCCATGGGAGGAAACACCATATATTTT.